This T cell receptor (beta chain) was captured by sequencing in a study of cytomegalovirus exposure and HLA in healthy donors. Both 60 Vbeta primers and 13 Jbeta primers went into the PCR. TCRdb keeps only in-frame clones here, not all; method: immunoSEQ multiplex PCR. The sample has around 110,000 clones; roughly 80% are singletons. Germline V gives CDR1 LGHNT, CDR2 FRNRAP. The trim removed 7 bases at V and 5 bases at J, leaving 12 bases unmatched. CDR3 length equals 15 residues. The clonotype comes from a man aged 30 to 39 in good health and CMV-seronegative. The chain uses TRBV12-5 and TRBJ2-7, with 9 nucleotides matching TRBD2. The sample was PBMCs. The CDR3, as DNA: TGTGCTAGTGCCCTACGGGCTAGCGGGGCCCACGAGCAGTACTTC. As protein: CASALRASGAHEQYF.